This TCR beta chain is drawn from a study of blood T cells in healthy people across ages. For the second PCR, which ran for about 7 to 11 cycles, a sample-barcoded 5' primer and a J-beta primer mix were used. Paired-end reads containing CDR3 totaled no fewer than 2.5 million for each sample. TCRdb called the 5' RACE reads again in MiXCR, with one record for every CDR3 protein. The data contain approximately 1,100,000 distinct CDR3 sequences, more than 35% of them singletons. This clonotype was counted between two and nine times. Sequencing input: blood. The sequence derives from a woman in her sixties or seventies in good health.

The CDR3 region has the DNA TGTGCCAGCAGCTATGGACAGGGGTACACAGATACGCAGTATTTT. This gives the protein CASSYGQGYTDTQYF. J is TRBJ2-3 and V is TRBV7-8; 9 positions agree with TRBD1. From germline, CDR1 is SGHVS and CDR2 FQNEAQ. V shed 4 bases and J 2 bases; nucleotides not matched to a gene: 4. The CDR3 sequence is 15 residues long.